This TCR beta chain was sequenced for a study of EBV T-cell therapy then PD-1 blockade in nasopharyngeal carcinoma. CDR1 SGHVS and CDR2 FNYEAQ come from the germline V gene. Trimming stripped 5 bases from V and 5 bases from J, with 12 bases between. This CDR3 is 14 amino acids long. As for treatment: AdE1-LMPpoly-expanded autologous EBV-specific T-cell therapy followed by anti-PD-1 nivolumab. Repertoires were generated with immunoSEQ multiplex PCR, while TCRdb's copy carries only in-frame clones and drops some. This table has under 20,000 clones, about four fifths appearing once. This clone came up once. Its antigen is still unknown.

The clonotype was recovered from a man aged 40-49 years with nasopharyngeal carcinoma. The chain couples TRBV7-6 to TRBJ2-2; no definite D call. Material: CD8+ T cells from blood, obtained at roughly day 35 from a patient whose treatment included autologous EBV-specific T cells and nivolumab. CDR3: CASSPMDGTGELFF. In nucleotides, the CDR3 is TGTGCCAGCAGCCCTATGGACGGTACCGGGGAGCTGTTTTTT.